The source of this T cell receptor (beta chain) is a study of blood T cell repertoires in COVID-19. Repertoires were generated with immunoSEQ multiplex PCR, while TCRdb's copy carries only in-frame clones and drops some. The sample shows 200,000 to 250,000 clones, 92% of them seen only once. V trimming: 5 bases; J trimming: 8 bases; junction bases outside the gene matches: 8. The CDR3 length is 15 residues. Germline lookup yields CDR1 LNHNV and CDR2 YYDKDF (reference sequence). Specimen: peripheral blood. The chain has TRBV15 and TRBJ1-6; 8 bases align to TRBD1. The sequence derives from a man in his sixties with COVID-19, enrolled during active disease. In DNA form, the CDR3 reads TGTGCCACCAGCTGGGCAGGGGGCACCTATTCACCCCTCCACTTT. It specifies CATSWAGGTYSPLHF.